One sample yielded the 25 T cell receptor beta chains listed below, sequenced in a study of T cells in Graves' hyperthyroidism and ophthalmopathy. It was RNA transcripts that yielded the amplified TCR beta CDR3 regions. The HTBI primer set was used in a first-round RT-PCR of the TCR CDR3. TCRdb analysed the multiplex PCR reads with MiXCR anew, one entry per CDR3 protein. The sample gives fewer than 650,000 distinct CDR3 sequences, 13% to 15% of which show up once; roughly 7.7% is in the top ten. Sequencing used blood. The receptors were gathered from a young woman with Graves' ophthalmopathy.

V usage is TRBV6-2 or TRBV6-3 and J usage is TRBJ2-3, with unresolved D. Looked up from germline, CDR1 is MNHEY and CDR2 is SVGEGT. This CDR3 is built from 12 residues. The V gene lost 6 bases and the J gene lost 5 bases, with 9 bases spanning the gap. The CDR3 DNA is TGTGCCAGCAGCCAGCGCGGAGATACGCAGTATTTT. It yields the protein CASSQRGDTQYF.

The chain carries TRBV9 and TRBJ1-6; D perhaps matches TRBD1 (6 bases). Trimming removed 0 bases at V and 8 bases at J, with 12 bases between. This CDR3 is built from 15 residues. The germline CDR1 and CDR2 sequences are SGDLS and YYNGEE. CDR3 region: CASSVGGGWYSPLHF. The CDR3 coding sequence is TGTGCCAGCAGCGTAGGGGGGGGCTGGTATTCACCCCTCCACTTT.

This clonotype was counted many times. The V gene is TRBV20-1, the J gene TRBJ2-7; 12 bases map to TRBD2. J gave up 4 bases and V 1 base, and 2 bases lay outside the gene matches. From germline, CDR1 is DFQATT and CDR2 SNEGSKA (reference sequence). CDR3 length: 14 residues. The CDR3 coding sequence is TGCAGTGCTAGAGGACTAGCGGGAGTGTACGAGCAGTACTTC. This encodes CSARGLAGVYEQYF.

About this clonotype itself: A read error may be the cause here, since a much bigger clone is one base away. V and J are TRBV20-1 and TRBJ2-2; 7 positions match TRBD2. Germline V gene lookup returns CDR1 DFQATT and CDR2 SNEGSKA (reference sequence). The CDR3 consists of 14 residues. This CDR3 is CSAREEANTEELFF. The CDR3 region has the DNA TGCAGTGCCCGGGAGGAAGCGAACACCGAGGAGCTGTTTTTT.

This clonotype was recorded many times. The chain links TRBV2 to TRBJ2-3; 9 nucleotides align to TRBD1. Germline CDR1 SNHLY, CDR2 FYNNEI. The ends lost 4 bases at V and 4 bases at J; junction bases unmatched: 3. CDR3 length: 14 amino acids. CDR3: CASSGRQGADTQYF. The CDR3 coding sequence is TGTGCCAGCAGTGGACGACAGGGGGCAGATACGCAGTATTTT.

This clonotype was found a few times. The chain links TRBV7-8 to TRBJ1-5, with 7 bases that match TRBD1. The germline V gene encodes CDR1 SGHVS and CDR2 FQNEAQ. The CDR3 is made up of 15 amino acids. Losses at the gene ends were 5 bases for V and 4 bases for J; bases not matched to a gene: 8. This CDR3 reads CASSPAGQSNQPQHF. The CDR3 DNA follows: TGTGCCAGCAGCCCTGCGGGACAGTCGAATCAGCCCCAGCATTTT.

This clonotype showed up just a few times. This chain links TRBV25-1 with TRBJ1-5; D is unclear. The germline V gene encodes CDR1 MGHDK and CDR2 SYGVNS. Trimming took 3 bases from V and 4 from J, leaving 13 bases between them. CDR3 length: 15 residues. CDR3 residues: CASSERSSTNQPQHF. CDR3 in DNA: TGTGCCAGCAGTGAGAGAAGCAGTACAAATCAGCCCCAGCATTTT.

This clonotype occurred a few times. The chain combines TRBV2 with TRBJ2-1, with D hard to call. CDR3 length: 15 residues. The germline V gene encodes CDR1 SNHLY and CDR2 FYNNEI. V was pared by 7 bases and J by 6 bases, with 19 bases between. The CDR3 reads CASTPPGYRSNEQFF. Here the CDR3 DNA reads TGTGCCAGCACTCCGCCGGGTTATCGAAGCAATGAGCAGTTCTTC.

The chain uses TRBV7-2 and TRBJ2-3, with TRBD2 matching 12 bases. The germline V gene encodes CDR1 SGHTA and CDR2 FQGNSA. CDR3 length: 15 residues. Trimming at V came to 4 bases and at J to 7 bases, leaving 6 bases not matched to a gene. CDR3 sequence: CASSSGLAGRNTQYF. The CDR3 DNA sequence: TGTGCCAGCAGCTCCGGACTAGCGGGACGGAATACGCAGTATTTT.

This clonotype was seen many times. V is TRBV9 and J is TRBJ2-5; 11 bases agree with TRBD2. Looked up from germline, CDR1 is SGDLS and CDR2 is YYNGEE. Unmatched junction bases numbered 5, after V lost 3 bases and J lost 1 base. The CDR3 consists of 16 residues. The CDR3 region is CASSALGTSGQETQYF. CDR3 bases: TGTGCCAGCAGCGCCCTAGGGACTAGCGGCCAAGAGACCCAGTACTTC.

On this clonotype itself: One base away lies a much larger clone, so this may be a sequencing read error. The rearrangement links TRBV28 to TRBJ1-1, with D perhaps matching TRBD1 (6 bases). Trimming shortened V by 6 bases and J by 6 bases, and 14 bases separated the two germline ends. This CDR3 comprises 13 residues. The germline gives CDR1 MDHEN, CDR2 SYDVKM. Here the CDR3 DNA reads TGTGCCAGCAGACATCCCGGACAGTCTGAAGCTTTCTTT. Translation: CASRHPGQSEAFF.

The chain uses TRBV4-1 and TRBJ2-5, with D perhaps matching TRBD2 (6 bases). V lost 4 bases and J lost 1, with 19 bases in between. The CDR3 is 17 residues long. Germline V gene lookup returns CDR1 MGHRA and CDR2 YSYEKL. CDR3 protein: CASSLTLQRVRQETQYF. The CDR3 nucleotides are TGCGCCAGCAGCCTCACCCTACAGCGGGTCCGCCAAGAGACCCAGTACTTC.

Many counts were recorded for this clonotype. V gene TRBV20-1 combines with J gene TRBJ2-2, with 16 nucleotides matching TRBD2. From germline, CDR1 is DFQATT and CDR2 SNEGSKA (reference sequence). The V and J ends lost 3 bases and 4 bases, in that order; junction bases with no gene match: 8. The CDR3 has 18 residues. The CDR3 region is CSASSPGTSGRVTGELFF. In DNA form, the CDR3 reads TGCAGTGCTAGTTCCCCCGGGACTAGCGGGAGGGTCACCGGGGAGCTGTTTTTT.

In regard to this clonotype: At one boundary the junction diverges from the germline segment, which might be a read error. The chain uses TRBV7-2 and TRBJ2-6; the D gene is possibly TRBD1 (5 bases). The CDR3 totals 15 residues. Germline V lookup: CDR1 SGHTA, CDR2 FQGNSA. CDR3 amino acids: CAGSRAGLGANVLTF. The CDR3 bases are TGTGCCGGCAGCCGCGCAGGGCTTGGGGCCAACGTCCTGACTTTC.

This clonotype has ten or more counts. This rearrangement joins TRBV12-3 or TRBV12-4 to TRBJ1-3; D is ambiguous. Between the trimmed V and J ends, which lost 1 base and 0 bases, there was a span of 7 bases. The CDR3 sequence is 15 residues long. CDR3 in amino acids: CASSLVFPSGNTIYF. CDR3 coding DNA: TGTGCCAGCAGTTTAGTTTTCCCCTCTGGAAACACCATATATTTT.

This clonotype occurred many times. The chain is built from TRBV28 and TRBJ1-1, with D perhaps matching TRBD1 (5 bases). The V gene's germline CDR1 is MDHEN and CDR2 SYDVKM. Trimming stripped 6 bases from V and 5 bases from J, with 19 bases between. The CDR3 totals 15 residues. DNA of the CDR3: TGTGCCAGCAGCACCCTGGGGGAGGGGAGGACTGAAGCTTTCTTT. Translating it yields CASSTLGEGRTEAFF. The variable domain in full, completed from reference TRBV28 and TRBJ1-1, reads DVKVTQSSRYLVKRTGEKVFLECVQDMDHENMFWYRQDPGLGLRLIYFSYDVKMKEKGDIPEGYSVSREKKERFSLILESASTNQTSMYLCASSTLGEGRTEAFFGQGTRLTVV.

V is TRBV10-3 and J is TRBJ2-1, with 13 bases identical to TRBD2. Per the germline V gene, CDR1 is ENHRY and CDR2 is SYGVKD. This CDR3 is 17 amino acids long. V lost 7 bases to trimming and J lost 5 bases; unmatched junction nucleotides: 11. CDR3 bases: TGTGCCATCACCCAGGGCCCAGGGACTAGCGGGGACAATGAGCAGTTCTTC. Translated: CAITQGPGTSGDNEQFF.

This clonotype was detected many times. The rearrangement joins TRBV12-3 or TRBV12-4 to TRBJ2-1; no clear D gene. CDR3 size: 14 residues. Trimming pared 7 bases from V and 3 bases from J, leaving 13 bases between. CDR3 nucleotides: TGTGCCAGCATGCGTGCTGGGGTCTACAATGAGCAGTTCTTC. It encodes CASMRAGVYNEQFF.

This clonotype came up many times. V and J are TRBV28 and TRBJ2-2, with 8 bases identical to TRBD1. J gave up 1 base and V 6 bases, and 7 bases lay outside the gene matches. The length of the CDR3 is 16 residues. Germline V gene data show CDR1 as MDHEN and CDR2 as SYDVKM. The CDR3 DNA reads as TGTGCCAGCAGCTTACCCGGGACAGGGAACACCGGGGAGCTGTTTTTT. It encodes CASSLPGTGNTGELFF.

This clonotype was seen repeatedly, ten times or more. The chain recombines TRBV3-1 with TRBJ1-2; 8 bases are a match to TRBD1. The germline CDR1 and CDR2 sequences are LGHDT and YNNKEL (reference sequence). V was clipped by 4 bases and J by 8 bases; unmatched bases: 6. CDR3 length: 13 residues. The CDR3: CASSPSGGGGYTF. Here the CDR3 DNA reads TGTGCCAGCAGCCCCTCAGGGGGCGGAGGCTACACCTTC.

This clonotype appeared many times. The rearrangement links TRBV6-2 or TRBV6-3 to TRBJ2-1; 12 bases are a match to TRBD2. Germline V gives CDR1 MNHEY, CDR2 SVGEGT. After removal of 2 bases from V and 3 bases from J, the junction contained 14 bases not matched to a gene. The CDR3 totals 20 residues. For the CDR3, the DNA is TGTGCCAGCAGTTACCCGGCGGAATTGGGACTAGCGGGTCTCTACAATGAGCAGTTCTTC. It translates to CASSYPAELGLAGLYNEQFF.

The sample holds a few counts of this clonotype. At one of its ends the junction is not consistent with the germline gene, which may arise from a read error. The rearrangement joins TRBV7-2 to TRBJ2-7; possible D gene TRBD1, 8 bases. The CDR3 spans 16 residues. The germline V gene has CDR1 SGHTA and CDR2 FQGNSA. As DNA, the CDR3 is TGTGCCAGTCAGGAACAGGGGGGACTAAACTCCAACGAGCAGTACTTC. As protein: CASQEQGGLNSNEQYF.

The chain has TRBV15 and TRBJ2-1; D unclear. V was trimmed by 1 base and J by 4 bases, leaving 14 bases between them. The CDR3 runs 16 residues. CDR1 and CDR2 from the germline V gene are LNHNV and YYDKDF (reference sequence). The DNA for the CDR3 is TGTGCCACCAGCAGAGTTAGGGCAGGAGAGTACAATGAGCAGTTCTTC. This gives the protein CATSRVRAGEYNEQFF.

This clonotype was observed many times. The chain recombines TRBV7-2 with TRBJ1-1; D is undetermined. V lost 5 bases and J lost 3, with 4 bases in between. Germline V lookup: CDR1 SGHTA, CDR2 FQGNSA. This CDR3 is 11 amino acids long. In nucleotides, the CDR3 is TGTGCCAGCAGCCCCCACACTGAAGCTTTCTTT. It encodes CASSPHTEAFF.

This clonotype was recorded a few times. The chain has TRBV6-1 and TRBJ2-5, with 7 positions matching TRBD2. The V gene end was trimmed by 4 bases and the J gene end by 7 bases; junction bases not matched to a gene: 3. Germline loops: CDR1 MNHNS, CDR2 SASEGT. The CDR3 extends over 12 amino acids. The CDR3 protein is CASSAPGGTQYF. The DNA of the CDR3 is TGTGCCAGCAGTGCCCCGGGAGGGACCCAGTACTTC.